This section outlines one T cell receptor (beta chain) sequence together with its context. This sample is drawn from a study of Graves' ophthalmopathy and Graves' hyperthyroidism. Amplification targeted the TCR beta CDR3 regions, with RNA transcripts as the source material. First-round RT-PCR employed HTBI primers, with a second-round multiplex PCR after it. MiXCR, applied by TCRdb to the multiplex PCR reads, yields one record per CDR3 protein. The sample includes around 40,000 distinct CDR3 sequences, under 65% of them seen just once. The CDR3 extends over 16 amino acids. The junction had 6 bases not matched to a gene; V was cut back by 5 bases and J by 2 bases. Germline CDR1 MNHEY, CDR2 SVGAGI.

The chain employs TRBV6-5 and TRBJ2-3; 11 bases match TRBD2. The clonotype was recovered from an adult man with Graves' ophthalmopathy. Material: peripheral blood. CDR3 loop: CASSRWTSGPTDTQYF. CDR3 nucleotides: TGTGCCAGCAGTCGATGGACTAGCGGGCCCACAGATACGCAGTATTTT.